This note documents a single TCR beta chain sequence. The clone's antigen remains unknown. No base qualities exist here, and no much larger clone lies one base off it. The cohort consisted of 670 or so healthy bone marrow donors. At the time of sampling, all cohort members were nominally healthy, though unrecorded immune exposures were likely present. The donor was CMV seropositive and belonged to the group of 250 to 350 seropositive cohort members. A peripheral blood sample was collected from each donor, and TCR beta sequencing was performed on peripheral blood mononuclear cells. The Qiagen DNeasy Blood Extraction Kit was used to extract genomic DNA from the blood cell samples. These data come from a study of cytomegalovirus exposure and HLA in healthy donors (dated by TCRdb to about 2017). With respect to the entire study: In an earlier analysis of approximately 500 of the donors, 250 to 350 Gb of sequence data and just under 120 million unique TCR beta sequences from 180 million or so T cells were reported. Roughly 300 gigabases of sequencing data and around 80 million unique TCR sequences made up an early release that covered approximately 700 HLA-typed donors. Of the 350 to 450 genotyped donors, 65% to 90% were placed in the genetic ancestry cluster associated with self-reported Caucasian donors. The aim of the study was to test whether cataloging public T cell receptors could identify signatures of past pathogen exposure. Using immunosequencing, the study profiled T cell repertoires from roughly 650 subjects and related those repertoires to cytomegalovirus serostatus. Besides the first cohort of roughly 700 subjects, a separate validation cohort made up of 120 different subjects was used. To predict cytomegalovirus infection status, the study brought together high-throughput TCR immunosequencing, statistical association of individual TCRs with disease status, and machine learning. In a later analysis, previously published TCR beta repertoires from 666 donors were re-analyzed and high-resolution HLA genotyping was added so that TCR occurrence patterns could be studied. The later analysis used no new phenotypic data to find candidate immune exposures, relying instead on TCR beta sequences and their occurrence across donors. To decide whether each TCR beta V gene segment behaved as functional or pseudogenic, an earlier analysis of approximately 590 of the donors relied on high-throughput TCR beta sequencing. Donor age, sex, ethnicity and CMV serostatus were collected together with the repertoire data. In a later genetic analysis, genome-wide SNP genotypes for about three fifths of the roughly 670 donors were used, and that subset was treated as a discovery cohort. Every repertoire in the discovery cohort had been generated on one and the same sequencing platform. HLA typing included class I and class II loci at four-digit resolution. Typing coverage differed by locus: A, B, C, DRB1 and DQB1 were typed in roughly 629-630 donors, DQA1 in 500 to 550, DPA1 in 600 to 610, and DPB1 in roughly 470. Several DR-DQ haplotypes were handled as single units for association and clustering because linkage in the cohort was strong. Across approximately 400 genotyped donors of the cohort, an average of about 250,000 unique TCR beta nucleotide sequences per donor were sequenced, and approximately 19% of those sequences were non-productive.

The CDR1 and CDR2 encoded by the germline V gene are SGHRS and YFSETQ. The CDR3 numbers 19 residues from cysteine through phenylalanine. CDR3 DNA is the only sequence kept; it has 57 bases, read in frame from the first base. V trim: 4 bases; J trim: 0 bases; unmatched bases: 8. The receptor library was made with the immunoSEQ multiplex PCR assay. For the multiplex PCR, a mixture combining 60 forward primers for TCR Vbeta segments and 13 reverse primers for TCR Jbeta segments was used. The CDR3 region of rearranged TCR beta genes was amplified from genomic DNA with a multiplex PCR assay. On the Illumina HiSeq System, the amplified TCR beta libraries were sequenced as 87-base-pair reads. On the authors' methods: A later analysis counted about 80 million unique TCR beta chains across the 666 repertoires, and some 11 million of these chains were shared by at least two donors. To remove PCR and sequencing errors, raw reads were error-corrected and collapsed into unique sequences using a nearest-neighbor algorithm that merged closely related sequences. Alignment of CDR3 sequences to IMGT reference sequences was used to assign V, D and J gene segments. For a sequence to be retained, at least a six-nucleotide match to both a V gene segment and a J gene segment was required. A rearrangement was called productive if the CDR3 had no stop codons and remained in frame with V and J, and every other rearrangement was called non-productive. Following IMGT convention, CDR3 was defined as the stretch from the second conserved V-encoded cysteine to the conserved J-encoded phenylalanine. Sequences without an unambiguous match to a single V gene segment were excluded from the earlier analysis of a few hundred of the donors. An earlier analysis of a few hundred of the donors called V segments functional above 56.7% productive rearrangements and segregating when the between-donor standard deviation exceeded 5%. A statistical classification framework was developed to diagnose cytomegalovirus status using the catalog of TCR beta chain sequences. In a later analysis, V and J genes were assigned by comparing TCR nucleotide sequences against IMGT/GENE-DB human TR gene sequences. A later analysis assigned CDR3 sequences and most-parsimonious VDJ recombination scenarios with the TCRdist pipeline. In a later analysis, each TCR beta chain was defined by its CDR3 amino acid sequence together with its V-gene family, and reads without a unique V-gene family were excluded. To address suspected cross-contamination and a sequencing artifact, a later analysis removed around 590 highly shared, low-generation-probability nucleotide sequences. In a later analysis, a clonal expansion index for each public chain was calculated from normalized within-repertoire ranks of inferred template counts. In a later analysis, generation probabilities were computed with a VDJ recombination model fitted to out-of-frame rearrangements, and the resulting probabilities were checked against IGoR. A later analysis scored TCR-TCR, TCR-HLA and TCR-CMV co-occurrence with hypergeometric tests, applying a repertoire-size bias correction to TCR pairs. A later analysis estimated false discovery rates by permuting HLA or CMV assignments 20 times. In a later analysis, co-occurring TCRs were grouped with DBSCAN, and TCRdist sequence similarity was added when clustering was performed within HLA-allele-positive subsets. Co-occurrence clustering excluded repertoires with fewer than 30,000 or more than 120,000 public chains, plus five with anomalous nucleotide sharing. Drawn from immuneACCESS, this table holds only the in-frame rearrangements with V and J called that TCRdb kept. Clones are partly lost; checked studies trace under half to an unresolved V gene and leave the rest unexplained. V and J calls and clone size come straight from that table; D and trimming were deduced from the DNA. Counted in this sample were 130,000 to 150,000 clones; 79% of them appeared once. The ten most abundant clones make up roughly 6.3% of the sample.

The paper as a whole reports these results and caveats: A cluster of highly shared sequence variants was judged likely to represent a technical artifact of the sequencing pipeline. Cytomegalovirus status was reported to be diagnosed by the classifier with high specificity and sensitivity in both the original and validation cohorts. According to the authors, the approach could potentially be generalized to other disease states and immunological phenotypes. In vitro tests confirmed that a few of the cytomegalovirus-associated TCR beta chains recognize cytomegalovirus antigens. Linkage disequilibrium might explain the correlated functional status among segregating V segments, but an unknown experimental factor could not be ruled out. In this cohort, only TCR beta chains were sequenced, and detectable features were limited by the absence of alpha or paired-chain data. Most TCR sequences were seen in very few donors, while some public TCRs were found in many individuals. A later genetic analysis reported fewer N-insertions in productive TCRs among donors in an Asian-associated ancestry cluster than the 666-donor mean. The study gave a list of 150 to 200 TCR beta chains associated with cytomegalovirus. According to a later analysis, most CMV-associated TCR beta chains appeared to be HLA-restricted, and the HLA associations seemed to be driven largely by CMV exposure. A later analysis found that HLA-associated TCR beta chains were more clonally expanded and had lower generation probabilities than equally common non-associated chains. A later analysis reported that several top co-occurrence clusters appeared linked to parvovirus B19, influenza, CMV and Epstein-Barr virus. In a later analysis, around 15,000 TCR beta sequences were associated with specific HLA alleles at a false discovery rate of 0.05. Because HLA typing was missing for some donors at each locus, association tests included only the typed subset. CMV serostatus was the only immune exposure information available for the cohort. The presence/absence analyses assumed that sequencing depth was roughly uniform across donors, and that assumption may not be true. In an earlier analysis of 587 of the donors, most TCR beta V segments appeared in productive rearrangements about 90% or about 30% of the time, broadly matching IMGT annotations. An association between a missense DCLRE1C variant and V-gene and J-gene trimming of TCR beta chains was found in a later genetic analysis and replicated in an independent cohort. Some IMGT-functional V segments, including TRBV6-2 and TRBV6-3, could not be distinguished by the 87-base-pair reads and were therefore excluded. A further reported finding was that TCR beta sequences accurately predicted the HLA-A and HLA-B alleles for most subjects in the first cohort. Because counts were too low, 15 or so rarely observed V segments, including chromosome 9 orphons, were excluded from the earlier analysis of about 500 of the donors. According to a later analysis, TCR association rates differed among HLA loci, with DRB1 alleles showing the most associated TCRs and HLA-C alleles showing the fewest. Strong co-occurrence of HLA alleles, especially DR and DQ, made assigning TCR associations to individual alleles difficult.

The sequencing sample was made of PBMCs. This sequence was found in a woman in her forties in good health and CMV-seropositive. The chain uses TRBV5-1 and TRBJ2-1, with TRBD2 identical over 15 junction bases. The bases are TGCGCCAGCAGCCCCGGACTAGCGGGGGGGCCCATCTCCTACAATGAGCAGTTCTTC. This gives the protein CASSPGLAGGPISYNEQFF.